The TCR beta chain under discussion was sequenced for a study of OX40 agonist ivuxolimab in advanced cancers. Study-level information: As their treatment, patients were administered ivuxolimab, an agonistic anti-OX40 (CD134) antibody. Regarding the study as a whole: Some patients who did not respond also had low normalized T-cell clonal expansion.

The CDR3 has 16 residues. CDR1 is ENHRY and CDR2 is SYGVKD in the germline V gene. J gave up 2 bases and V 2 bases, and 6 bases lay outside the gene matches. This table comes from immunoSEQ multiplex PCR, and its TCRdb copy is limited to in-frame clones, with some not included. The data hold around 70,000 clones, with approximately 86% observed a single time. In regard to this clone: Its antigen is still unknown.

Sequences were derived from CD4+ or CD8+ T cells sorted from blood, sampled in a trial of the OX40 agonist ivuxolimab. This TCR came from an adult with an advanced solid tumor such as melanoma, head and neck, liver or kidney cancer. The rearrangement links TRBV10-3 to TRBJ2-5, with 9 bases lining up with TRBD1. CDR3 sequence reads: CAISEKGTGPQETQYF. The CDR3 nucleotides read TGTGCCATCAGTGAGAAGGGGACAGGGCCTCAAGAGACCCAGTACTTC.